This TCR beta chain was captured in a study of PD-1 blockade in classical Hodgkin lymphoma. Study outcomes and limitations: Compared with healthy donors, newly diagnosed patients reportedly showed lower baseline TCR diversity. After ASCT, patients who started nivolumab under 1 year later were excluded.

V was clipped by 1 base and J by 1 base, with 5 bases between them. The CDR3 extends over 13 amino acids. Germline-derived CDR1 and CDR2 are SGDLS and YYNGEE. Brentuximab vedotin exposure varied, and every patient relapsed after autologous stem cell transplantation. As concerns this clone: Antigen: not known.

Some clones are missing from TCRdb's copy, which holds only in-frame ones; the method was immunoSEQ multiplex PCR. The table lists under 95,000 clones, around nine tenths of them singletons, with about 2.6% in the top ten. The sequence came from a human donor with classical Hodgkin lymphoma. V usage is TRBV9 and J usage is TRBJ1-1; no clear D. The sequencing here drew on peripheral blood mononuclear cells (PBMCs), taken before the second cycle of nivolumab. The CDR3 region is CASSVSGNTEAFF. CDR3 in DNA: TGTGCCAGCAGCGTATCAGGGAACACTGAAGCTTTCTTT.